These 11 T cell receptor beta chains came from one sample sequenced in a study of T cell responses to AZD1222 COVID-19 vaccine. The assay was immunoSEQ multiplex PCR, and TCRdb's table has in-frame clones only and misses some. This sample has fewer than 200,000 clones; roughly 92% occur once, and the top ten carry 2.6%. The specimen was peripheral blood, collected on day 0 of AZD1222 vaccination. The receptors shown here come from an adult in good health.

This clone was detected once. The DNA for the CDR3 is TGCGCCAGCAGCAACCTCAACTACAATGAGCAGTTCTTC. Translating gives CASSNLNYNEQFF. V and J are TRBV5-1 and TRBJ2-1; D gene uncertain. The CDR3 spans 13 residues. CDR1 SGHRS and CDR2 YFSETQ come from the germline V gene. V was clipped by 4 bases and J by 3 bases, with 8 bases between them. Filled out from reference TRBV5-1 and TRBJ2-1, the complete variable domain reads KAGVTQTPRYLIKTRGQQVTLSCSPISGHRSVSWYQQTPGQGLQFLFEYFSETQRNKGNFPGRFSGRQFSNSRSEMNVSTLELGDSALYLCASSNLNYNEQFFGPGTRLTVL.

The chain joins TRBV21-1 to TRBJ1-5; TRBD1, the table's D call, was not compared with the DNA. TRBV21-1 constitutes a pseudogene. The CDR3 covers 16 residues. The CDR3 here is CASNLRGIRDDQPQHF. The CDR3 coding sequence is TGTGCCAGCAACCTAAGGGGGATAAGGGATGATCAGCCCCAGCATTTT.

This clone has more than one count but fewer than ten. The chain uses TRBV14 and TRBJ2-1, with 11 bases matching TRBD2. Germline CDR1 is SGHDN and CDR2 is FVKESK. The CDR3 length is 15 residues. J lost 7 bases, V lost 6 bases, and 8 bases had no gene match. CDR3 bases: TGTGCCAGCAGTATAGCGGGAGGGCCTGGGAATGAGCAGTTCTTC. Amino acids: CASSIAGGPGNEQFF.

The V and J genes are TRBV25-1 and TRBJ1-4; 7 nucleotides match TRBD1. J lost 5 bases, V lost 5 bases, and 17 bases had no gene match. CDR1 and CDR2 (germline): MGHDK, SYGVNS. CDR3 length: 18 amino acids. The DNA for the CDR3 is TGTGCCAGCAGTTTCCCAGGGGCGAGACAGGGCCGAAATGAAAAACTGTTTTTT. This encodes CASSFPGARQGRNEKLFF.

V and J are TRBV19 and TRBJ1-5; 7 nucleotides match TRBD1. Germline V gives CDR1 LNHDA, CDR2 SQIVND (reference sequence). Trimming took 4 bases from V and 5 from J; bases not matched to a gene: 11. CDR3 size: 16 residues. CDR3 sequence reads: CASSTRGGGSDQPQHF. CDR3 nucleotide sequence: TGTGCCAGTAGTACCCGTGGAGGGGGCAGCGATCAGCCCCAGCATTTT.

The V gene is TRBV29-1, the J gene TRBJ2-1; 8 bases match TRBD2. Losses at the gene ends were 6 bases for V and 0 bases for J; bases not matched to a gene: 4. The CDR3 is 14 amino acids. The germline CDR1 and CDR2 sequences are SQVTM and ANQGSEA. The DNA of the CDR3 is TGCAGCGTCCCCAGCGGGAGCTCCTACAATGAGCAGTTCTTC. Amino acids: CSVPSGSSYNEQFF.

The chain couples TRBV9 to TRBJ1-3; 7 nucleotides match TRBD1. CDR3 length: 14 residues. Germline V gene lookup returns CDR1 SGDLS and CDR2 YYNGEE. The ends lost 3 bases at V and 7 bases at J; junction bases unmatched: 7. The CDR3 DNA sequence: TGTGCCAGCAGCGGACGACAGGGAAGCAACACCATATATTTT. It encodes CASSGRQGSNTIYF.

This clone appeared once. The chain is built from TRBV5-5 and TRBJ2-7, with TRBD1 as a possible D gene (6 bases). Trimming removed 0 bases from V and 6 bases from J, with 16 bases in between. The CDR3 sequence is 15 residues long. Germline assignment: CDR1 SGHKS and CDR2 YYEKEE (reference sequence). The CDR3 spells CASSLAVTQGREQYF. CDR3 bases: TGTGCCAGCAGCTTGGCGGTGACCCAGGGGCGCGAGCAGTACTTC. Full variable domain (remainder filled in from reference TRBV5-5 and TRBJ2-7): DAGVTQSPTHLIKTRGQQVTLRCSPISGHKSVSWYQQVLGQGPQFIFQYYEKEERGRGNFPDRFSARQFPNYSSELNVNALLLGDSALYLCASSLAVTQGREQYFGPGTRLTVT.

This sequence joins TRBV6-5 and TRBJ2-7; 11 nucleotides line up with TRBD2. The length of the CDR3 is 15 residues. The germline V gene has CDR1 MNHEY and CDR2 SVGAGI. V trimming: 6 bases; J trimming: 5 bases; junction bases outside the gene matches: 9. CDR3 sequence reads: CASRLAGVDDDEQYF. In nucleotides, the CDR3 is TGTGCCAGCAGACTAGCGGGAGTCGACGACGACGAGCAGTACTTC.

The chain links TRBV6-6 to TRBJ2-7, with 7 bases aligning to TRBD2. CDR3 length: 13 amino acids. V trimming: 5 bases; J trimming: 3 bases; junction bases outside the gene matches: 4. Germline V lookup: CDR1 MNHNY, CDR2 SVGAGI (reference sequence). CDR3 region: CASSPRGDYEQYF. CDR3 nucleotide sequence: TGTGCCAGCAGTCCCCGGGGGGACTACGAGCAGTACTTC.

The chain is built from TRBV5-1 and TRBJ2-2; the D is unclear. Trimming pared 0 bases from V and 1 base from J, leaving 4 bases between. CDR1 is SGHRS, CDR2 YFSETQ, per germline. This CDR3 has 14 residues. In DNA, the CDR3 is TGCGCCAGCAGCTTGGAAATGAACACCGGGGAGCTGTTTTTT. Its translation is CASSLEMNTGELFF.